The entry below describes one T cell receptor (beta chain). CDR1 SQVTM and CDR2 ANQGSEA come from the germline V gene. The CDR3 extends over 13 amino acids. The ends were cut back, 6 bases at V and 5 bases at J, with 14 bases in the middle. The data are from a study of cytomegalovirus exposure and HLA in healthy donors. PCR involved 60 Vbeta and 13 Jbeta primers. TCRdb keeps only in-frame clones here, not all; method: immunoSEQ multiplex PCR. This repertoire includes 85,000 to 90,000 clones. The sequence was obtained from a man in his fifties in good health and CMV-seropositive. The sample consisted of PBMCs. J is TRBJ2-1 and V is TRBV29-1, with a weak D call TRBD2 (6 bases). CDR3 sequence (DNA): TGCAGCGTAGCTAGCGTTACACACAATGAGCAGTTCTTC. Residues: CSVASVTHNEQFF.